These 12 T cell receptor beta chains originate from one sample sequenced in a study of T cells in Graves' hyperthyroidism and ophthalmopathy. Authors of the study amplified TCR beta CDR3 regions from RNA transcripts. The study used the HTBI primer set for a first-round RT-PCR of the TCR CDR3. From the multiplex PCR reads, TCRdb called clonotypes with MiXCR, one entry per CDR3 protein. The sample consists of some 690,000 distinct CDR3 sequences, 17% of them appearing once. Input material: blood. The source of these receptors is a man aged 50-60 years with Graves' hyperthyroidism.

This chain uses TRBV18 with TRBJ2-1; D unclear. Trimming removed 0 bases from V and 0 bases from J, with 6 bases in between. Germline CDR1 is KGHSH and CDR2 is LQKENI. There are 15 residues in the CDR3. CDR3 residues: CASSPPSASYNEQFF. Written as DNA, the CDR3 is TGTGCCAGCTCACCACCATCGGCCTCCTACAATGAGCAGTTCTTC.

In its sample, this clonotype was seen many times. The rearrangement joins TRBV24-1 to TRBJ2-5, with 9 bases aligning to TRBD2. The V gene's germline CDR1 is KGHDR and CDR2 SFDVKD. V was clipped by 0 bases and J by 5 bases; unmatched bases: 6. The CDR3 is 16 residues long. CDR3 DNA sequence: TGTGCCACCAGTGATTTGCGGGCGGCGGGGGGGGAGACCCAGTACTTC. This sequence encodes CATSDLRAAGGETQYF.

There are many counts of this clonotype. The gene calls are TRBV18 and TRBJ1-2; perhaps TRBD1 as D (5 bases). Per the germline V gene, CDR1 is KGHSH and CDR2 is LQKENI. Trimming took 1 base from V and 1 from J, leaving 10 bases between them. The CDR3 extends over 15 amino acids. The CDR3 sequence: CASSPRGILNYGYTF. CDR3 coding DNA: TGTGCCAGCTCACCACGGGGGATTCTTAACTATGGCTACACCTTC. Full variable domain (rest looked up from reference TRBV18 and TRBJ1-2): NAGVMQNPRHLVRRRGQEARLRCSPMKGHSHVYWYRQLPEEGLKFMVYLQKENIIDESGMPKERFSAEFPKEGPSILRIQQVVRGDSAAYFCASSPRGILNYGYTFGSGTRLTVV.

This clonotype appeared a few times. V and J are TRBV7-9 and TRBJ1-1; 7 positions match TRBD1. The CDR3 sequence is 15 residues long. CDR1 SEHNR and CDR2 FQNEAQ come from the germline V gene (reference sequence). V trimming: 4 bases; J trimming: 6 bases; junction bases outside the gene matches: 11. CDR3 sequence (DNA): TGTGCCAGCAGCTCACCGGGACAGCGGGGACCTGAAGCTTTCTTT. Translated, it gives CASSSPGQRGPEAFF.

This clonotype was seen at least ten times. This chain joins TRBV19 and TRBJ1-1; D is possibly TRBD1 (5 bases). There are 15 residues in the CDR3. Trimming took off 4 bases at V and 3 bases at J, with 15 bases between the two ends. CDR1 is LNHDA and CDR2 is SQIVND in the germline V gene (reference sequence). CDR3 bases: TGTGCCAGTAGTAGACACCTTCCGGGGGACACTGAAGCTTTCTTT. This translates into CASSRHLPGDTEAFF.

This clonotype was observed a few times. The genes are TRBV2 and TRBJ2-7; D call uncertain. Trimming shortened V by 7 bases and J by 5 bases, and 18 bases separated the two germline ends. CDR1 is SNHLY and CDR2 is FYNNEI in the germline V gene. CDR3 length: 14 residues. As DNA, the CDR3 is TGTGCCAGCACCCTTGACCGACGTCCCCACGAGCAGTACTTC. Translating it yields CASTLDRRPHEQYF.

A remark on this clonotype: A much larger clone sits a single nucleotide away, making a read error possible. The rearrangement uses TRBV27 and TRBJ1-2; D might be TRBD1 (6 bases). The germline CDR1 and CDR2 sequences are MNHEY and SMNVEV (reference sequence). V was shortened by 6 bases and J by 2 bases, with 13 bases between the two germline ends. The CDR3 is 14 amino acids. The CDR3 region has the DNA TGTGCCAGCAGCTGGACAGAACGAAACTATGGCTACACCTTC. It is translated as CASSWTERNYGYTF.

Many counts were recorded for this clonotype. This rearrangement joins TRBV28 to TRBJ2-5, with D perhaps matching TRBD2 (6 bases). The length of the CDR3 is 17 residues. Germline V gives CDR1 MDHEN, CDR2 SYDVKM. The V and J ends lost 5 bases and 3 bases respectively, with 22 bases between them. The DNA for the CDR3 is TGTGCCAGCAGTCCCAAGCTGGGGAGGCCCATTAAAGAGACCCAGTACTTC. This gives the protein CASSPKLGRPIKETQYF.

This clonotype was seen a single time. V usage is TRBV7-9 and J usage is TRBJ2-2; possibly TRBD2 for D (5 bases). V lost 4 bases, J lost 0 bases, and 12 bases lay in between. Germline assignment: CDR1 SEHNR and CDR2 FQNEAQ (reference sequence). The CDR3 spans 16 residues. The CDR3 protein is CASSSAQAANTGELFF. The CDR3 DNA is TGTGCCAGCAGCTCAGCGCAAGCGGCGAACACCGGGGAGCTGTTTTTT.

The chain couples TRBV15 to TRBJ1-6; a possible D gene is TRBD1 (6 bases). The V gene's germline CDR1 is LNHNV and CDR2 YYDKDF (reference sequence). The CDR3 length is 16 residues. The V end was cut by 5 bases, the J end by 7 bases, with 18 bases between. The DNA for the CDR3 is TGTGCCACCAGCGGGGTCCTAGGGGGAGAGAATTCACCCCTCCACTTT. Residues: CATSGVLGGENSPLHF.

The chain uses TRBV15 and TRBJ2-2, with D possibly TRBD2 on 5 matching bases. V was trimmed by 0 bases and J by 0 bases, leaving 11 bases between them. Germline CDR1 and CDR2: LNHNV and YYDKDF (reference sequence). There are 17 residues in the CDR3. The CDR3 is CATSRDWVGANTGELFF. CDR3 sequence (DNA): TGTGCCACCAGCAGAGATTGGGTCGGGGCGAACACCGGGGAGCTGTTTTTT.

This clonotype was observed at least ten times. V and J are TRBV19 and TRBJ2-7, with D perhaps assigned TRBD1 or TRBD2 (5 bases each). Germline V gene data show CDR1 as LNHDA and CDR2 as SQIVND (reference sequence). The V gene lost 5 bases and the J gene lost 0 bases, with 14 bases spanning the gap. CDR3 length: 15 amino acids. This chain's CDR3 is CASSRGESSSYEQYF. The CDR3, as DNA: TGTGCCAGTAGTCGAGGGGAATCCAGCTCCTACGAGCAGTACTTC.